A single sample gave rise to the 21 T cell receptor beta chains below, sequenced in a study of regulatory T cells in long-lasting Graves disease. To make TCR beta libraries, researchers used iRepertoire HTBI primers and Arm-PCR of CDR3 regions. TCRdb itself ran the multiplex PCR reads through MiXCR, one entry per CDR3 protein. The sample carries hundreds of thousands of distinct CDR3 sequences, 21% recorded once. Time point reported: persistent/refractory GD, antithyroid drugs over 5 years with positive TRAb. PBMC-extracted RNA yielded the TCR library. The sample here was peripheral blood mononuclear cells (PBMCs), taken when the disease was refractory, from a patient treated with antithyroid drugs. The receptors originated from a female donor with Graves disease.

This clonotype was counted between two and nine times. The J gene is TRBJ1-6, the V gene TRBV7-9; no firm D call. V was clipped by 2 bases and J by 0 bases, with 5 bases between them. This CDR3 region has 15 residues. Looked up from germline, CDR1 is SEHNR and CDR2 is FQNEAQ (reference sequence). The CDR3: CASSLSSSYNSPLHF. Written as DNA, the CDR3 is TGTGCCAGCAGCTTATCTAGCTCCTATAATTCACCCCTCCACTTT. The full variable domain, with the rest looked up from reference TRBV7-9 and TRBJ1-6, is DTGVSQNPRHKITKRGQNVTFRCDPISEHNRLYWYRQTLGQGPEFLTYFQNEAQLEKSRLLSDRFSAERPKGSFSTLEIQRTEQGDSAMYLCASSLSSSYNSPLHFGNGTRLTVT.

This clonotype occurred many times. CDR3 amino acids: CASSLAPGKYGYTF. The CDR3 coding sequence is TGTGCCAGCAGTTTAGCGCCAGGAAAATATGGCTACACCTTC. The rearrangement uses TRBV28 and TRBJ1-2; D call uncertain. Trimming removed 2 bases at V and 5 bases at J, with 12 bases between. Germline lookup yields CDR1 MDHEN and CDR2 SYDVKM. This CDR3 has 14 residues.

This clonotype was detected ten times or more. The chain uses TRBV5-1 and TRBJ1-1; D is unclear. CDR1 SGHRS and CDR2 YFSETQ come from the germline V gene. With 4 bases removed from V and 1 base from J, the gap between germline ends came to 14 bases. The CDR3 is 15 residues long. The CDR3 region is CASSTVGGGNTEAFF. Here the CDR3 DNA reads TGCGCCAGCAGCACCGTGGGTGGCGGGAACACTGAAGCTTTCTTT.

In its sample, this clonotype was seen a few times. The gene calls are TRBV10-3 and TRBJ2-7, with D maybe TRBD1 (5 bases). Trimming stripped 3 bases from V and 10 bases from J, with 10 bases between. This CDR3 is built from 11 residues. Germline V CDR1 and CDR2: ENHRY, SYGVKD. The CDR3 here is CAISDRTPQYF. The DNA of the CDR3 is TGTGCCATCAGTGACCGGACACCCCAGTACTTC.

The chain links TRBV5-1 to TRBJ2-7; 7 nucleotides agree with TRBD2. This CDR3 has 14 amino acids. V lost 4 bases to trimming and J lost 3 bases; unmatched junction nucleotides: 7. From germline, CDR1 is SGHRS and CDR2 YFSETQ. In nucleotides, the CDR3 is TGCGCCAGCAGCCGGGACGGGACTAACTACGAGCAGTACTTC. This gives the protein CASSRDGTNYEQYF. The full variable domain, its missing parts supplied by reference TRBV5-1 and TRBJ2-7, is KAGVTQTPRYLIKTRGQQVTLSCSPISGHRSVSWYQQTPGQGLQFLFEYFSETQRNKGNFPGRFSGRQFSNSRSEMNVSTLELGDSALYLCASSRDGTNYEQYFGPGTRLTVT.

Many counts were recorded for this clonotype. CDR3 bases: TGTGCCAGTAAAAAGGACAGAATCCAAGAGACCCAGTACTTC. Translating gives CASKKDRIQETQYF. The rearrangement joins TRBV19 to TRBJ2-5, with D perhaps matching TRBD1 (6 bases). Germline V lookup: CDR1 LNHDA, CDR2 SQIVND (reference sequence). V was trimmed by 7 bases and J by 1 base, leaving 13 bases between them. This CDR3 is 14 amino acids long.

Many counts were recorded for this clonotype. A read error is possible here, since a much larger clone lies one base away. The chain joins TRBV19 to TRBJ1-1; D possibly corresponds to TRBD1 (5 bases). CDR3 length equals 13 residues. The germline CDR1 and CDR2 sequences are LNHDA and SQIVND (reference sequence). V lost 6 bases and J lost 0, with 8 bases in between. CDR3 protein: CASRGRLNTEAFF. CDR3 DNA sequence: TGTGCCAGTAGGGGACGGCTGAACACTGAAGCTTTCTTT.

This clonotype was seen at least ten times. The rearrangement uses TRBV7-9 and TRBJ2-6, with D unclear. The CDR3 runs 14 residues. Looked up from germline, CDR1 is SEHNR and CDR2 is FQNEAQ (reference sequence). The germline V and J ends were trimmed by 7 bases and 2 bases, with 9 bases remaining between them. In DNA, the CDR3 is TGTGCCAGCATGACTGGTGCTGGGGCCAACGTCCTGACTTTC. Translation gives CASMTGAGANVLTF.

The CDR3 protein is CASSVGRGNQPQHF. Here the CDR3 DNA reads TGTGCCAGCAGCGTAGGACGGGGTAATCAGCCCCAGCATTTT. The V call is TRBV9, the J call TRBJ1-5; no clear D. CDR1 and CDR2 (germline): SGDLS, YYNGEE. CDR3 length equals 14 residues. Deletions cut 0 bases from V and 4 bases from J, with 8 bases between.

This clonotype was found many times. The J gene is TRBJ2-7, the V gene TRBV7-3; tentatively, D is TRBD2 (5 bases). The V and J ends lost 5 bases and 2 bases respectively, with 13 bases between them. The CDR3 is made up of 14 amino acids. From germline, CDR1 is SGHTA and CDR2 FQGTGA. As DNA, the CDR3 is TGTGCCAGCAGCAACACTAGTGATACCTACGAGCAGTACTTC. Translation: CASSNTSDTYEQYF.

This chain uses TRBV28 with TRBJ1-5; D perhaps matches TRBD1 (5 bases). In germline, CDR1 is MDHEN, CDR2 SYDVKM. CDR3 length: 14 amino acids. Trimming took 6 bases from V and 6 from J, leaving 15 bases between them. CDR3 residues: CASRPGALGQPQHF. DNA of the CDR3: TGTGCCAGCAGGCCCGGGGCCCTCGGTCAGCCCCAGCATTTT.

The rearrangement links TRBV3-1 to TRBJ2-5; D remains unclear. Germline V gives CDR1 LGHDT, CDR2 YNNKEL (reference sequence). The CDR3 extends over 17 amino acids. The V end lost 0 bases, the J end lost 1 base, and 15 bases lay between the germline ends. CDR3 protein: CASSQDGYDGCQETQYF. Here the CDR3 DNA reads TGTGCCAGCAGCCAAGATGGTTATGACGGATGCCAAGAGACCCAGTACTTC.

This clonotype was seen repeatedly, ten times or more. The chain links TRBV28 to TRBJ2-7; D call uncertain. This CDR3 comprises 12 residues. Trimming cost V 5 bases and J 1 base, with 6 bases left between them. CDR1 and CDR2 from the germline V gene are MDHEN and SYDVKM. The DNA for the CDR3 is TGTGCCAGCAGTATACCTTCCTACGAGCAGTACTTC. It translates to CASSIPSYEQYF.

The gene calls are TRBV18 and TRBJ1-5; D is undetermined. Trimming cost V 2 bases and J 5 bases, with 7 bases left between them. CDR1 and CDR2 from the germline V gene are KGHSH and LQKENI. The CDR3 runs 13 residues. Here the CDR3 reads CASSPTIDQPQHF. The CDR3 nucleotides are TGTGCCAGCTCACCAACGATCGATCAGCCCCAGCATTTT.

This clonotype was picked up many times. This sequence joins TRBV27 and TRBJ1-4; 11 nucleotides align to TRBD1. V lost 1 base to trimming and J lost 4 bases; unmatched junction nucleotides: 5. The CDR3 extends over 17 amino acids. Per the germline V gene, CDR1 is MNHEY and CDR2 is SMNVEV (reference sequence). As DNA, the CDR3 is TGTGCCAGCAGTTTATTGCCGGGACAGGGGGATAATGAAAAACTGTTTTTT. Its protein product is CASSLLPGQGDNEKLFF.

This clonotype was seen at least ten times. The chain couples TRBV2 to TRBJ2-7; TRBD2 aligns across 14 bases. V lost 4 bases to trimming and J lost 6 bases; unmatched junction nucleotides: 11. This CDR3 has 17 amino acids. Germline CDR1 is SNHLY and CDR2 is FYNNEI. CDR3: CASSVLGTSGRLAEQYF. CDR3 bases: TGTGCCAGCAGTGTTTTGGGGACTAGCGGGAGACTGGCCGAGCAGTACTTC.

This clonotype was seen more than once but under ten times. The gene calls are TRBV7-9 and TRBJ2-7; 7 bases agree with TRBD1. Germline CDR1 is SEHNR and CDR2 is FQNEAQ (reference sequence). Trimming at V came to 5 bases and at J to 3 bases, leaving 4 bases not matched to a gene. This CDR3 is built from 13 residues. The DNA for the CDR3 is TGTGCCAGCAGCCCGACAGGGTTCTACGAGCAGTACTTC. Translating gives CASSPTGFYEQYF.

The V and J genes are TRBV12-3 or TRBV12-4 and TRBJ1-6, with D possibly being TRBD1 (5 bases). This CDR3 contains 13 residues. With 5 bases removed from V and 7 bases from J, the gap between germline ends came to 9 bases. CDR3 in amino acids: CASSPGTNSPLHF. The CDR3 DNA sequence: TGTGCCAGCAGTCCAGGGACGAATTCACCCCTCCACTTT.

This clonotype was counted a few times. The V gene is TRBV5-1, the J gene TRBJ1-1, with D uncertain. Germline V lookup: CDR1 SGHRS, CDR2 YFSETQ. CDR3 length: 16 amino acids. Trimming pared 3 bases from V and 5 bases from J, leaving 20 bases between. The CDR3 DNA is TGCGCCAGCAGCTCGGAAGGACTCGGGGATGGGACTGAAGCTTTCTTT. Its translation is CASSSEGLGDGTEAFF.

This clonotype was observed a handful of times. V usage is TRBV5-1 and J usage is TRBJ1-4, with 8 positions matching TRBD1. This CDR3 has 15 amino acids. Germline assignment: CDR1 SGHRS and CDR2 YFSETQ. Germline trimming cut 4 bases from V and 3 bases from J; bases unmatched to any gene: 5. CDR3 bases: TGCGCCAGCAGCCCGACAGGGGACCCTAATGAAAAACTGTTTTTT. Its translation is CASSPTGDPNEKLFF.

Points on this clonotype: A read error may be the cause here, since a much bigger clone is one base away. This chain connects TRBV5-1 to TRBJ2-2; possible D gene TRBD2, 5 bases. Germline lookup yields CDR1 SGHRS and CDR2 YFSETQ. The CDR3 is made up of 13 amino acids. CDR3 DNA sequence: TGTGCCAGCAGCGTAGTGGGGAGCGGGGAGCTGTTTTTT. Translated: CASSVVGSGELFF.